One sample yielded the 6 T cell receptor beta chains listed below, sequenced in a study of T cells in women clearing cervical HPV infection. Profiled with immunoSEQ multiplex PCR; TCRdb holds only in-frame clones, not every one. The sample table sets out fewer than 30,000 clones. The sequenced material came from blood buffy coat. These TCRs come from a woman between 18 and 70 years old with a cervical HPV16 infection that either progressed to CIN3+ or cleared (not recorded which).

With regard to this clone: From the germline J gene comes the end of the CDR3, since the read stops 3 residues before it. This chain links TRBV12-3 or TRBV12-4 with TRBJ1-5; 8 bases match TRBD1. V lost 5 bases, J lost 7 bases, and 7 bases stayed unmatched. The CDR3 has 14 residues. Partial CDR3 DNA: TGTGCCAGCAGTGGGGACAGGTACGGACAGCCC. The encoded protein is CASSGDRYGQP. The entire CDR3 protein is CASSGDRYGQPQHF.

Points on this clone: The CDR3 end lies 3 residues beyond the end of the read and is filled in from the germline J gene. The rearrangement links TRBV18 to TRBJ1-1, with D possibly TRBD1 on 6 matching bases. This CDR3 contains 15 residues. Looked up from germline, CDR1 is KGHSH and CDR2 is LQKENI. The V end lost 2 bases, the J end lost 7 bases, and 17 bases lay between the germline ends. The CDR3 sequence is CASSPGTSRDNEAFF. The CDR3 bases that were read are TGTGCCAGCTCACCAGGGACATCTAGAGACAATGAA.

Remarks on this clone: The read gets to within 3 residues of the CDR3 end, and the germline J gene fills in the rest. The rearrangement joins TRBV20-1 to TRBJ2-7; 7 nucleotides match TRBD2. The trim removed 2 bases at V and 3 bases at J, leaving 16 bases unmatched. CDR1 and CDR2 from the germline V gene are DFQATT and SNEGSKA (reference sequence). The CDR3 extends over 17 amino acids. CDR3: CSARPREGLGANYEQYF. The CDR3 DNA, read in part, is TGCAGTGCTAGACCCAGGGAGGGGTTAGGGGCAAACTACGAG.

About this clone: The observed sequence ends 3 residues before the CDR3 terminus, with the missing tail filled in from the germline J gene. This chain uses TRBV20-1 with TRBJ2-7, with 10 bases that match TRBD2. Germline V gene sequence: CDR1 DFQATT, CDR2 SNEGSKA (reference sequence). V lost 6 bases and J lost 0; bases outside the gene matches: 5. The CDR3 has 14 residues. The CDR3 loop is CSAGTSASSYEQYF. The covered CDR3 bases are TGCAGTGCCGGGACTAGCGCGAGCTCCTACGAG.

Notes on this clone: The sequence runs out 3 residues before the end of the CDR3; the remainder is reconstructed from the germline J gene. V gene TRBV29-1 combines with J gene TRBJ1-2, with D perhaps matching TRBD1 (5 bases). Germline lookup yields CDR1 SQVTM and CDR2 ANQGSEA. The CDR3 has 15 residues. The covered CDR3 bases are TGCAGCGTGATAGGGACTTTCAGGAGCTCCTACGAC. As protein: CSVIGTFRSSYD. The full CDR3 is CSVIGTFRSSYDYTF.

Details on this clone: Read data end 3 residues before the CDR3 end; the end is taken from the germline J gene. J is TRBJ1-2 and V is TRBV11-3, with a possible D match to TRBD1 (5 bases). The CDR3 has 15 amino acids. In germline, CDR1 is SGHNT, CDR2 YENEEA. This CDR3 reads CASSLMASGADDYTF. The CDR3 bases that were read are TGTGCCAGCAGCTTAATGGCTAGCGGGGCCGATGAC.